The subject of this entry is one T cell receptor beta chain. Antigen specificity is unknown. The data were taken from a study of monozygotic twins with inflammatory bowel disease. TCRdb reprocessed the 5' RACE reads and stores each CDR3 protein as one record, lacking DNA. The table for this sample gives roughly 100,000 distinct CDR3 sequences. General study points: IBD-affected twins scored below their healthy co-twins in TCRbeta diversity (inverse Simpson).

The length of the CDR3 is 17 residues. Germline CDR1 SGHTA, CDR2 FQGNSA. The TCR originated in a human donor with ulcerative colitis or Crohn's disease, or a healthy co-twin of an affected twin (not recorded which). The sequenced sample consisted of blood. This rearrangement joins TRBV7-2 to TRBJ2-4; TCRdb returns TRBD1, unconfirmable since there is no DNA. This CDR3 reads CASSLPPRVRLNPIQYF.